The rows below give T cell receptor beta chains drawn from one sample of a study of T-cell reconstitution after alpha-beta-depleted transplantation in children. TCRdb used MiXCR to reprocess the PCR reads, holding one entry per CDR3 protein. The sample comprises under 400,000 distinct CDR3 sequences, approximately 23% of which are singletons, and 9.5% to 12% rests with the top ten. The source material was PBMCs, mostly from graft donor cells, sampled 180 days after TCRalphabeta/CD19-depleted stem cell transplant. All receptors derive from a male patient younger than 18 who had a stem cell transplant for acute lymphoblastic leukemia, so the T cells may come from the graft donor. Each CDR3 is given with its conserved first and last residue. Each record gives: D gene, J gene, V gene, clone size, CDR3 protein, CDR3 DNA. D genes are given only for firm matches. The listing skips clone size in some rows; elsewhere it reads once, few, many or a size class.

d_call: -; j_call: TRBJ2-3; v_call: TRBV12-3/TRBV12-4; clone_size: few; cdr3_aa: CASSPYHYSARLDTQYF; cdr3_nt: TGTGCCAGCAGTCCTTACCATTATAGCGCGCGCTTAGATACGCAGTATTTT
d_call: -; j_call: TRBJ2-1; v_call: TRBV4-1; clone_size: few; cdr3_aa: CASSQDPGAYNEQFF; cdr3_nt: TGCGCCAGCAGCCAAGATCCGGGAGCCTACAATGAGCAGTTCTTC
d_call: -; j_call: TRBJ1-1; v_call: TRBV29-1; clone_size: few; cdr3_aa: CSVGRGRNTEAFF; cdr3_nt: TGCAGCGTTGGTAGGGGGAGGAACACTGAAGCTTTCTTT
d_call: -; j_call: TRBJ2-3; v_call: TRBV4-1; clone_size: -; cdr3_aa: CASSQGKYRTDTQYF; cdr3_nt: TGCGCCAGCAGCCAAGGAAAGTATCGCACAGATACGCAGTATTTT
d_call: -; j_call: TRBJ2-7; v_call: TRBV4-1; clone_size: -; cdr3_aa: CASSHRGGYEQYF; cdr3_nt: TGCGCCAGCAGCCACAGGGGCGGGTACGAGCAGTACTTC
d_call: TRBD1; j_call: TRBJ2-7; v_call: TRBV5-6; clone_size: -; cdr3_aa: CASSSRTGNYEQYF; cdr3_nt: TGTGCCAGCAGCTCGCGGACAGGGAACTACGAGCAGTACTTC
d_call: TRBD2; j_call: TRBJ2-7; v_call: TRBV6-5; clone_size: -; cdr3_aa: CASSYRTSGSYEQYF; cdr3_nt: TGTGCCAGCAGTTACCGGACTAGCGGAAGCTACGAGCAGTACTTC
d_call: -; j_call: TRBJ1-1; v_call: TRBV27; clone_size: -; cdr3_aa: CASSRQEPNTEAFF; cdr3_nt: TGTGCCAGCAGTCGCCAGGAACCGAACACTGAAGCTTTCTTT
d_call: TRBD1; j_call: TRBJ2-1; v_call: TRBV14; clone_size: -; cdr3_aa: CASSRGTGWMGEQFF; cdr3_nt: TGTGCCAGCAGCCGAGGGACAGGGTGGATGGGTGAGCAGTTCTTC
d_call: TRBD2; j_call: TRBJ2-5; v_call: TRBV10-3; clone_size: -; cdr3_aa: CAISGGLAGGLKYF; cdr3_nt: TGTGCCATCAGTGGTGGACTAGCGGGTGGCCTTAAGTACTTC
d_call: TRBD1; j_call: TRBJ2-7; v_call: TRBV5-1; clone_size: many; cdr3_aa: CASSPRQGIDEQYF; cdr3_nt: TGCGCCAGCAGCCCACGACAGGGGATTGACGAGCAGTACTTC
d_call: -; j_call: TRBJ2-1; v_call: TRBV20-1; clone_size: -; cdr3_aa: CSAREGQRVQFF; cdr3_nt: TGCAGTGCTAGAGAGGGGCAGAGGGTGCAGTTCTTC
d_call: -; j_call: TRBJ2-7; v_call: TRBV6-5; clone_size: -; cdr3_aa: CASSYGANYEQYF; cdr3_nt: TGTGCCAGCAGTTACGGGGCGAACTACGAGCAGTACTTC
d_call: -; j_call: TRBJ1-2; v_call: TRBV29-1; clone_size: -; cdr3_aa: CSVGVRGSKGYTF; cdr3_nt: TGCAGCGTCGGAGTCAGGGGTAGCAAAGGCTACACCTTC